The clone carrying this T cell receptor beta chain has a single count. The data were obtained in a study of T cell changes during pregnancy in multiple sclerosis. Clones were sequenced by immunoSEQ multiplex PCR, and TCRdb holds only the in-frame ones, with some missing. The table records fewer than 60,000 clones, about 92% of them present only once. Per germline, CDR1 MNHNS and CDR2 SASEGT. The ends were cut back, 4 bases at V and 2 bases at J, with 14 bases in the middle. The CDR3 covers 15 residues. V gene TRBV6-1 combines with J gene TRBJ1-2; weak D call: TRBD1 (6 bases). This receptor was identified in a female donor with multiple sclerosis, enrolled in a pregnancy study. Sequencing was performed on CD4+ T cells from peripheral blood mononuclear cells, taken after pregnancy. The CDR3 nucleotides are TGTGCCAGCAGTGGATATACAGGGACAAACTATGGCTACACCTTC. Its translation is CASSGYTGTNYGYTF.